This T cell receptor (beta chain) came from a study of cytomegalovirus exposure and HLA in healthy donors. Whole-study context: An early data release held 80 million or so unique TCRs from HLA-typed donors. Study-level findings and limits: The Asian-associated ancestry cluster reportedly had fewer N-insertions than the roughly 670-donor mean in a later analysis. Reports state that TCR beta sequences accurately predicted most subjects' HLA-A and HLA-B alleles.

A remark on this clone: The antigen is unknown.

The PCR was carried out with 60 Vbeta primers and 13 Jbeta primers. Sequencing was performed with immunoSEQ multiplex PCR; in TCRdb, only in-frame clones are kept and a portion is missing. The data show around 200,000 clones, with 79% seen just once and 1.5% to 2% held by the top ten. The clonotype originates from a woman between 18 and 29 years old in good health and CMV-seronegative. The sample was PBMCs.

CDR3 in DNA: TGTGCCAGCAGCAACGACAGGGTCCCGACCGGGGAGCTGTTTTTT. It yields the protein CASSNDRVPTGELFF. This chain joins TRBV7-8 and TRBJ2-2; 7 nucleotides match TRBD1. The CDR3 runs 15 residues. Losses at the gene ends were 5 bases for V and 5 bases for J; bases not matched to a gene: 8. Germline CDR1 reads SGHVS; CDR2 reads FQNEAQ.